The 32 T cell receptor beta chains given below trace back to one sample, sequenced in a study of T-cell reconstitution after alpha-beta-depleted transplantation in children. A library of TCRbeta sequences, prepared with unique molecular identifiers, was generated. TCRdb re-derived calls from the PCR reads in MiXCR, one entry per CDR3 protein. Of around 400,000 distinct CDR3 sequences listed, approximately 20% are singletons. The source material was PBMCs from the stem cell graft donor, sampled from the stem cell graft. The receptors originated from a human donor who donated a stem cell graft to a child with acute myeloid leukemia.

The genes are TRBV11-1 and TRBJ2-3, with 15 bases identical to TRBD2. Germline V gene sequence: CDR1 SGHAT, CDR2 FQDESV (reference sequence). V dropped 4 bases and J dropped 6; count of bases not matched to a gene: 14. The CDR3 sequence is 19 residues long. The CDR3 sequence: CASSSPASGLAGGSDTQYF. CDR3 sequence (DNA): TGTGCCAGCAGCTCACCAGCCTCGGGACTAGCGGGAGGTTCTGATACGCAGTATTTT. Full variable domain (missing parts from reference TRBV11-1 and TRBJ2-3): EAEVAQSPRYKITEKSQAVAFWCDPISGHATLYWYRQILGQGPELLVQFQDESVVDDSQLPKDRFSAERLKGVDSTLKIQPAELGDSAMYLCASSSPASGLAGGSDTQYFGPGTRLTVL.

The V gene is TRBV9, the J gene TRBJ2-3; D assignment may be TRBD1 or TRBD2 (5 bases each). CDR1 is SGDLS and CDR2 is YYNGEE in the germline V gene. Trimming cost V 2 bases and J 6 bases, with 10 bases left between them. The CDR3 totals 13 residues. The DNA for the CDR3 is TGTGCCAGCAGCGTGGGTGAGGGGGATACGCAGTATTTT. Encoded protein: CASSVGEGDTQYF.

The chain is built from TRBV6-5 and TRBJ2-7, with 10 bases fitting TRBD2. The CDR3 contains 16 residues. CDR1 MNHEY and CDR2 SVGAGI come from the germline V gene. After removal of 1 base from V and 5 bases from J, the junction contained 8 bases not matched to a gene. The CDR3 region has the DNA TGTGCCAGCAGTTACTGGGCCGGGACTAGCGAACACGAGCAGTACTTC. As protein: CASSYWAGTSEHEQYF.

This clonotype was picked up a small number of times. This chain links TRBV30 with TRBJ2-7, with 11 bases that match TRBD1. Unmatched junction bases numbered 6, after V lost 3 bases and J lost 5 bases. The length of the CDR3 is 14 residues. The germline CDR1 and CDR2 sequences are GTSNPN and SVGIG (reference sequence). The CDR3 region is CAWRRTGGFNEQYF. The CDR3 DNA sequence: TGTGCCTGGAGGAGGACAGGGGGCTTCAACGAGCAGTACTTC.

This clonotype was picked up many times. This chain uses TRBV7-9 with TRBJ2-3; D is unresolved. Germline CDR1 reads SEHNR; CDR2 reads FQNEAQ (reference sequence). Trimming cost V 5 bases and J 2 bases, with 11 bases left between them. The CDR3 consists of 14 residues. CDR3 protein: CASSPTAATDTQYF. The DNA for the CDR3 is TGTGCCAGCAGCCCCACCGCAGCCACAGATACGCAGTATTTT.

This clonotype showed up many times. The rearrangement joins TRBV12-3 or TRBV12-4 to TRBJ2-1; perhaps TRBD2 as D (5 bases). Trimming cost V 9 bases and J 0 bases, with 6 bases left between them. This CDR3 is 12 amino acids long. CDR3 loop: CASSDSYNEQFF. The CDR3 DNA follows: TGTGCCAGTAGCGACTCCTACAATGAGCAGTTCTTC.

The chain links TRBV20-1 to TRBJ1-5; unclear D gene. CDR3 length equals 13 residues. CDR1 DFQATT and CDR2 SNEGSKA come from the germline V gene (reference sequence). Deletions cut 0 bases from V and 7 bases from J, with 10 bases between. In DNA form, the CDR3 reads TGCAGTGCTAGAGAGTCGGACCTCCAGCCCCAGCATTTT. This encodes CSARESDLQPQHF.

This clonotype showed up just a few times. V is TRBV29-1 and J is TRBJ2-1; tentatively, D is TRBD1 (5 bases). The germline CDR1 and CDR2 sequences are SQVTM and ANQGSEA. The length of the CDR3 is 13 residues. The germline V and J ends were trimmed by 4 bases and 14 bases, with 21 bases remaining between them. This CDR3 reads CSVAKTKRGREFF. DNA for the CDR3: TGCAGCGTTGCCAAAACCAAGCGTGGCAGGGAGTTCTTC.

This clonotype was counted ten times or more. V is TRBV20-1 and J is TRBJ1-5; unclear D gene. CDR1 and CDR2 (germline): DFQATT, SNEGSKA (reference sequence). Trimming removed 3 bases at V and 7 bases at J, with 13 bases between. The CDR3 loop spans 13 amino acids. The CDR3 loop is CSASGPSSQPQHF. Here the CDR3 DNA reads TGCAGTGCTAGTGGCCCGAGCAGCCAGCCCCAGCATTTT.

In this sample, this clonotype turned up a few times. This CDR3 is CSVPMGGASYNEQFF. DNA for the CDR3: TGCAGCGTTCCGATGGGGGGGGCGTCCTACAATGAGCAGTTCTTC. The J gene is TRBJ2-1, the V gene TRBV29-1; perhaps TRBD2 as D (7 bases). This CDR3 has 15 amino acids. Deletions cut 5 bases from V and 1 base from J, with 15 bases between. CDR1 SQVTM and CDR2 ANQGSEA come from the germline V gene.

V gene TRBV5-1 combines with J gene TRBJ1-1, with D perhaps TRBD1 (5 bases). CDR1 is SGHRS, CDR2 YFSETQ, per germline. There are 12 residues in the CDR3. The germline V and J ends were trimmed by 4 bases and 7 bases, with 11 bases remaining between them. The CDR3 region has the DNA TGCGCCAGCAGCGGGGGGACGGTTGAAGCTTTCTTT. It yields the protein CASSGGTVEAFF.

This chain connects TRBV12-3 or TRBV12-4 to TRBJ2-7; a possible D gene is TRBD2 (6 bases). The CDR3 is 14 amino acids. Trimming took off 6 bases at V and 0 bases at J, with 12 bases between the two ends. In nucleotides, the CDR3 is TGTGCCAGCAGACCGGGACTCGGCTCCTACGAGCAGTACTTC. It is translated as CASRPGLGSYEQYF.

The rearrangement links TRBV9 to TRBJ2-1, with a weak D call TRBD1 (5 bases). Deletions cut 0 bases from V and 1 base from J, with 8 bases between. The V gene's germline CDR1 is SGDLS and CDR2 YYNGEE. This CDR3 comprises 15 residues. The CDR3 DNA follows: TGTGCCAGCAGCGTAGGGTGGACATCCTACAATGAGCAGTTCTTC. This encodes CASSVGWTSYNEQFF.

This chain connects TRBV6-1 to TRBJ2-1, with 8 bases identical to TRBD2. The CDR3 loop spans 17 amino acids. The V segment lost 5 bases and the J segment 8 bases; nucleotides outside the gene matches: 17. Germline CDR1 MNHNS, CDR2 SASEGT. Here the CDR3 DNA reads TGTGCCAGCAGTCCCTTTAGGTGGGCGGGAGGTGTCTATGAGCAGTTCTTC. Translating gives CASSPFRWAGGVYEQFF.

The rearrangement joins TRBV2 to TRBJ2-7; D ambiguous. The CDR3 is made up of 18 amino acids. The V gene's germline CDR1 is SNHLY and CDR2 FYNNEI. Trimming pared 3 bases from V and 0 bases from J, leaving 21 bases between. The CDR3 DNA reads TGTGCCAGCAGTGATTTGGTCCCCCTTGCCCGCCCCTCCTACGAGCAGTACTTC. Translating it yields CASSDLVPLARPSYEQYF.

This clonotype was detected many times. DNA for the CDR3: TGTGCCACCAGCAGACGCGACCTGCAGGAGACCCAGTACTTC. Amino acid sequence: CATSRRDLQETQYF. This sequence joins TRBV15 and TRBJ2-5; no clear D. Germline V lookup: CDR1 LNHNV, CDR2 YYDKDF (reference sequence). V was cut by 2 bases and J by 5 bases, with 12 bases left in between. The CDR3 is made up of 14 amino acids. Complete variable domain (other parts from reference TRBV15 and TRBJ2-5): DAMVIQNPRYQVTQFGKPVTLSCSQTLNHNVMYWYQQKSSQAPKLLFHYYDKDFNNEADTPDNFQSRRPNTSFCFLDIRSPGLGDTAMYLCATSRRDLQETQYFGPGTRLLVL.

The table lists this clonotype with many counts. The rearrangement uses TRBV20-1 and TRBJ2-3, with 8 bases fitting TRBD2. Germline-derived CDR1 and CDR2 are DFQATT and SNEGSKA (reference sequence). This CDR3 comprises 16 residues. The J segment lost 1 base and the V segment lost 1 base, leaving 7 bases of the junction unmatched. The CDR3 DNA reads TGCAGTGCTAGAGCAACCGTAGCGGGACGCACAGATACGCAGTATTTT. This translates into CSARATVAGRTDTQYF.

The J gene is TRBJ2-3, the V gene TRBV29-1, with 9 positions matching TRBD1. V was pared by 7 bases and J by 3 bases, with 11 bases of the junction left unmatched. This CDR3 region has 15 residues. CDR1 and CDR2 (germline): SQVTM, ANQGSEA. The CDR3, as DNA: TGCAGCGGGATTAGACAGGGGGAGCGGACAGATACGCAGTATTTT. Its protein product is CSGIRQGERTDTQYF.

The rearrangement joins TRBV28 to TRBJ2-2; D possibly matches TRBD1 or TRBD2 (5 bases each). The V end was cut by 8 bases, the J end by 2 bases, with 15 bases between. The CDR3 totals 15 residues. CDR1 and CDR2 (germline): MDHEN, SYDVKM. The CDR3 here is CASRNRDRNTGELFF. The CDR3 DNA sequence: TGTGCCAGCCGCAACCGGGACCGAAACACCGGGGAGCTGTTTTTT. Variable domain in full (rest from reference TRBV28 and TRBJ2-2): DVKVTQSSRYLVKRTGEKVFLECVQDMDHENMFWYRQDPGLGLRLIYFSYDVKMKEKGDIPEGYSVSREKKERFSLILESASTNQTSMYLCASRNRDRNTGELFFGEGSRLTVL.

The table lists this clonotype with many counts. The V call is TRBV7-2, the J call TRBJ1-6; no clear D gene. This CDR3 has 12 amino acids. Between the trimmed V and J ends, which lost 3 bases and 7 bases, there was a span of 4 bases. Germline values: CDR1 SGHTA, CDR2 FQGNSA. The CDR3 bases are TGTGCCAGCAGCTTTAGGAATTCACCCCTCCACTTT. Its protein product is CASSFRNSPLHF.

This clonotype appeared many times. J is TRBJ2-1 and V is TRBV7-3; TRBD1 matches at 8 bases. This CDR3 has 14 amino acids. The germline gives CDR1 SGHTA, CDR2 FQGTGA. The V gene end was trimmed by 7 bases and the J gene end by 5 bases; junction bases not matched to a gene: 7. CDR3 in DNA: TGTGCCAGCACTACAGGGGGAGTGAACAATGAGCAGTTCTTC. It codes for CASTTGGVNNEQFF.

This clonotype has a handful of counts. The V and J genes are TRBV24-1 and TRBJ2-1, with D possibly TRBD1 on 5 matching bases. Germline lookup yields CDR1 KGHDR and CDR2 SFDVKD. The CDR3 contains 15 residues. V gave up 3 bases and J gave up 10 bases, with 18 bases separating them. The CDR3 nucleotides are TGTGCCACCAGTGATGAAAGGGCCCTGGCAGGGGAGCAGTTCTTC. Encoded protein: CATSDERALAGEQFF.

At least ten counts were recorded for this clonotype. J is TRBJ2-1 and V is TRBV12-3 or TRBV12-4; 12 bases align to TRBD2. Trimming took 6 bases from V and 10 from J; bases not matched to a gene: 13. This CDR3 has 16 amino acids. As DNA, the CDR3 is TGTGCCAGCAGACCCCCAGGAGCTAGCGGGAGGGCGGAGCAGTTCTTC. This gives the protein CASRPPGASGRAEQFF.

The genes are TRBV7-6 and TRBJ2-5; perhaps D is TRBD1 or TRBD2 (5 bases each). This CDR3 region has 13 residues. Germline V gene lookup returns CDR1 SGHVS and CDR2 FNYEAQ. V was trimmed by 1 base and J by 9 bases, leaving 12 bases between them. The CDR3 sequence: CASSLGGRGAQYF. The CDR3 DNA is TGTGCCAGCAGCTTAGGAGGTAGAGGGGCCCAGTACTTC.

This clonotype was picked up a small number of times. The chain carries TRBV27 and TRBJ2-1; no definite D call. The CDR3 loop spans 15 amino acids. Germline CDR1 reads MNHEY; CDR2 reads SMNVEV (reference sequence). Deletions cut 6 bases from V and 5 bases from J, with 17 bases between. As DNA, the CDR3 is TGTGCCAGCAGCCGTTTGGGCCCAGGTCACAATGAGCAGTTCTTC. Protein product: CASSRLGPGHNEQFF.

The rearrangement uses TRBV24-1 and TRBJ2-3; D call uncertain. Trimming stripped 2 bases from V and 6 bases from J, with 2 bases between. The CDR3 extends over 11 amino acids. The V gene's germline CDR1 is KGHDR and CDR2 SFDVKD. The CDR3 nucleotides are TGTGCCACCAGTGATTGGGATACGCAGTATTTT. As protein: CATSDWDTQYF.

A few counts support this clonotype. V usage is TRBV20-1 and J usage is TRBJ1-1; the match to TRBD1 covers 11 bases. The CDR3 spans 17 residues. Germline lookup yields CDR1 DFQATT and CDR2 SNEGSKA (reference sequence). V shed 5 bases, J shed 4 bases, and the junction held 15 bases outside the gene matches. The CDR3 bases are TGCAGTGCTCGCAATCAGGACAGGGGGCAAGGTGGCACTGAAGCTTTCTTT. Protein: CSARNQDRGQGGTEAFF.

This chain links TRBV7-3 with TRBJ2-1; 12 bases fit TRBD1. This CDR3 is 15 amino acids long. Germline V CDR1 and CDR2: SGHTA, FQGTGA. With 2 bases clipped from V and 7 bases from J, the junction kept 3 bases outside the gene matches. The CDR3 coding sequence is TGTGCCAGCAGCTTAGGGACAGGGGGCTTGAATGAGCAGTTCTTC. Residues: CASSLGTGGLNEQFF.

This clonotype occurred a few times. This chain joins TRBV5-1 and TRBJ2-3, with a possible D match to TRBD2 (5 bases). V was trimmed by 3 bases and J by 6 bases, leaving 11 bases between them. The CDR3 loop spans 13 amino acids. Germline CDR1 and CDR2: SGHRS and YFSETQ. CDR3 protein: CASSSPTGDTQYF. The CDR3, as DNA: TGCGCCAGCAGCTCCCCCACGGGGGATACGCAGTATTTT.

The table lists this clonotype with a few counts. Written as DNA, the CDR3 is TGCAGCGTTGAAGGGTTAGGCTACGAGCAGTACTTC. Translation: CSVEGLGYEQYF. The V gene is TRBV29-1, the J gene TRBJ2-7; D unresolved. The V end was cut by 1 base, the J end by 3 bases, with 7 bases between. This CDR3 has 12 amino acids. Germline V gene sequence: CDR1 SQVTM, CDR2 ANQGSEA.

This clonotype was observed a handful of times. This chain links TRBV20-1 with TRBJ2-1; the match to TRBD1 covers 7 bases. CDR1 is DFQATT and CDR2 is SNEGSKA in the germline V gene (reference sequence). The CDR3 runs to 13 residues. V was clipped by 6 bases and J by 5 bases; unmatched bases: 7. The CDR3 region is CSAGTVNHNEQFF. CDR3 bases: TGCAGTGCCGGGACAGTTAATCACAATGAGCAGTTCTTC.

This clonotype was detected a few times. This sequence joins TRBV20-1 and TRBJ1-1; D possibly corresponds to TRBD1 (6 bases). The germline gives CDR1 DFQATT, CDR2 SNEGSKA (reference sequence). The CDR3 spans 13 residues. V was pared by 4 bases and J by 3 bases, with 12 bases between. CDR3 region: CSAKRGGDTEAFF. CDR3 DNA sequence: TGCAGTGCTAAAAGGGGGGGTGACACTGAAGCTTTCTTT.